The 4 T cell receptor beta chains presented below share a single source sample, sequenced in a study of T-cell memory formation after mild COVID-19. TCRdb reprocessed the 5' RACE reads via MiXCR and lists one record per CDR3 protein. The repertoire includes 350,000 to 550,000 distinct CDR3 sequences, roughly 18% of them detected once, and 20% to 25% sits in the top ten. Sequencing used PBMCs or a T cell subset sorted from them (not recorded which). These receptors were obtained from a man between 18 and 35 years old who had mild COVID-19 (a few samples of this study predate the infection). Cell type and time point are not known.

This clonotype appeared a single time. The rearrangement joins TRBV4-2 to TRBJ2-5; 8 positions agree with TRBD2. The germline V gene encodes CDR1 LGHNA and CDR2 YNFKEQ. This CDR3 comprises 14 residues. V was clipped by 6 bases and J by 7 bases; unmatched bases: 10. The CDR3 is CASRGGGPEGTQYF. The CDR3 nucleotides read TGTGCCAGCAGGGGCGGGGGGCCGGAGGGGACCCAGTACTTC.

The table lists this clonotype with a few counts. The chain recombines TRBV6-1 with TRBJ2-1; perhaps TRBD1 as D (5 bases). Trimming took 3 bases from V and 8 from J, leaving 17 bases between them. The V gene's germline CDR1 is MNHNS and CDR2 SASEGT. There are 15 residues in the CDR3. As DNA, the CDR3 is TGTGCCAGCAGTGATACGACAGTCTTTAGAGATGAGCAGTTCTTC. Protein sequence: CASSDTTVFRDEQFF.

This clonotype appeared many times. V and J are TRBV5-1 and TRBJ2-3; D perhaps matches TRBD2 (6 bases). V shed 4 bases and J shed 0 bases, with 21 bases lying between them. The CDR3 has 18 residues. The V gene's germline CDR1 is SGHRS and CDR2 YFSETQ. The CDR3 DNA sequence: TGCGCCAGCAGCCACAGTAGCGGACTTGTCTCTAGCACAGATACGCAGTATTTT. Its protein is CASSHSSGLVSSTDTQYF.

This clonotype was picked up a small number of times. The rearrangement joins TRBV2 to TRBJ2-7; perhaps TRBD1 as D (6 bases). The germline V gene has CDR1 SNHLY and CDR2 FYNNEI. The length of the CDR3 is 15 residues. V dropped 2 bases and J dropped 6 bases, with 17 bases sitting between them. CDR3 region: CASSEIGWGRLEQYF. DNA of the CDR3: TGTGCCAGCAGTGAAATCGGGTGGGGGCGCCTCGAGCAGTACTTC. Full variable domain (missing parts from reference TRBV2 and TRBJ2-7): EPEVTQTPSHQVTQMGQEVILRCVPISNHLYFYWYRQILGQKVEFLVSFYNNEISEKSEIFDDQFSVERPDGSNFTLKIRSTKLEDSAMYFCASSEIGWGRLEQYFGPGTRLTVT.